This T cell receptor beta chain was recorded in a study of response to subunit inactivated influenza vaccine. TCRdb fed the RT-PCR reads into MiXCR, producing one record per CDR3 protein. The sample lists 500,000 to 750,000 distinct CDR3 sequences; roughly 15% were seen once. At least ten counts were recorded for this clonotype. Antigen unknown. Whole-study results and caveats: Each seasonal flu vaccination may recruit only limited new T cells, authors suggested.

Trimming took off 1 base at V and 7 bases at J, with 11 bases between the two ends. There are 14 residues in the CDR3. The germline V gene encodes CDR1 SGHTA and CDR2 FQGNSA. This chain links TRBV7-2 with TRBJ2-1, with a possible D match to TRBD1 (5 bases). The sequenced sample was PBMCs from blood, obtained approximately 12 days after vaccination. This TCR derives from a man aged 50-60 years who received an inactivated influenza vaccine. This chain's CDR3 is CASSLDRMGNEQFF. CDR3 nucleotide sequence: TGTGCCAGCAGCTTAGACAGGATGGGGAATGAGCAGTTCTTC.